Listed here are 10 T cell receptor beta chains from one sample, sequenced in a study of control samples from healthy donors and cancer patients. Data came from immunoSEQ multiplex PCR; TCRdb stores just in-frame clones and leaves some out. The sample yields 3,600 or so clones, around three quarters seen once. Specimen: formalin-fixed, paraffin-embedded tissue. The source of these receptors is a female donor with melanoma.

CDR3 in amino acids: CASSAQGYEQYF. The CDR3, as DNA: TGTGCCAGTAGTGCACAGGGATACGAGCAGTACTTC. The V gene is TRBV19, the J gene TRBJ2-7; D is possibly TRBD1 (6 bases). V lost 5 bases and J lost 4, with 9 bases in between. The CDR3 spans 12 residues. Germline V lookup: CDR1 LNHDA, CDR2 SQIVND (reference sequence). Based on the CDR3 plus reference TRBV19 and TRBJ2-7, the full variable domain is DGGITQSPKYLFRKEGQNVTLSCEQNLNHDAMYWYRQDPGQGLRLIYYSQIVNDFQKGDIAEGYSVSREKKESFPLTVTSAQKNPTAFYLCASSAQGYEQYFGPGTRLTVT.

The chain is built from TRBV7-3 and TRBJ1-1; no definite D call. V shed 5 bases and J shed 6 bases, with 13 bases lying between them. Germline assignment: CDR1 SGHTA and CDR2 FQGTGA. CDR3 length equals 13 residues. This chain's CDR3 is CASSPQAGAEAFF. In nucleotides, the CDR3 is TGTGCCAGCAGCCCTCAGGCGGGCGCTGAAGCTTTCTTT. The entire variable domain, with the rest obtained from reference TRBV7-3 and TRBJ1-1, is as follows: GAGVSQTPSNKVTEKGKYVELRCDPISGHTALYWYRQSLGQGPEFLIYFQGTGAADDSGLPNDRFFAVRPEGSVSTLKIQRTERGDSAVYLCASSPQAGAEAFFGQGTRLTVV.

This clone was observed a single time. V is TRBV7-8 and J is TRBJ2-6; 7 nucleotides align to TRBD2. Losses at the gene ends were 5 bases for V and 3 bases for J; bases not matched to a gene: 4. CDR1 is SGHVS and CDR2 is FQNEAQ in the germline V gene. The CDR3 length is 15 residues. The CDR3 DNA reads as TGTGCCAGCAGCGTGACTAGCTATGGGGCCAACGTCCTGACTTTC. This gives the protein CASSVTSYGANVLTF.

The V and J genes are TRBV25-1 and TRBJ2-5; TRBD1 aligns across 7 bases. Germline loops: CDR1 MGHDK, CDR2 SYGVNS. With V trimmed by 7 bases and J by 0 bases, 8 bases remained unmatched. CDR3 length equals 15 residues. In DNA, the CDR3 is TGTGCCAGCAACTCGCACGGGACAGACCAAGAGACCCAGTACTTC. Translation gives CASNSHGTDQETQYF.

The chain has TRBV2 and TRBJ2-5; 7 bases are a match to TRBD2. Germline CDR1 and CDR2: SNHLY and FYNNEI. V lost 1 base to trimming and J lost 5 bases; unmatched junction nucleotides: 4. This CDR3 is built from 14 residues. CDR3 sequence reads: CASSEGGRKETQYF. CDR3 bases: TGTGCCAGCAGTGAAGGCGGGAGAAAGGAGACCCAGTACTTC.

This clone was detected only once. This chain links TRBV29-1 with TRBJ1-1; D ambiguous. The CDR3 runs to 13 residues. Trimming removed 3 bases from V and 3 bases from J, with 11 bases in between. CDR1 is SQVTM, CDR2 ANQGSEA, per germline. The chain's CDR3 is CSVELGMDTEAFF. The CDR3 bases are TGCAGCGTTGAGTTAGGGATGGACACTGAAGCTTTCTTT.

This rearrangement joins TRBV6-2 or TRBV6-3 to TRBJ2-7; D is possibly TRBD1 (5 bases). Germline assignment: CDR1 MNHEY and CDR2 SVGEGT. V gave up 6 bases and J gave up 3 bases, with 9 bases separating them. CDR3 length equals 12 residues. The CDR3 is CASSPTVYEQYF. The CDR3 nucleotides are TGTGCCAGCAGCCCGACAGTCTACGAGCAGTACTTC.

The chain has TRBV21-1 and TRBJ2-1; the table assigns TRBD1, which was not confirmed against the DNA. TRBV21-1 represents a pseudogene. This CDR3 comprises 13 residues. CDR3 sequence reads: CASSNGQNNEQFF. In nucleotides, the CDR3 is TGTGCCAGCAGCAACGGACAGAACAATGAGCAGTTCTTC.

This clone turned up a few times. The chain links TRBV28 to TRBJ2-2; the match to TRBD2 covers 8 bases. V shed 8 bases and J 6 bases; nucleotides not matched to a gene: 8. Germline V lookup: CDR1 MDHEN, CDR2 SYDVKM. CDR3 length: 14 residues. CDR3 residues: CASRPGGPSGELFF. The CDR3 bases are TGTGCCAGCCGTCCGGGAGGGCCCTCCGGGGAGCTGTTTTTT.

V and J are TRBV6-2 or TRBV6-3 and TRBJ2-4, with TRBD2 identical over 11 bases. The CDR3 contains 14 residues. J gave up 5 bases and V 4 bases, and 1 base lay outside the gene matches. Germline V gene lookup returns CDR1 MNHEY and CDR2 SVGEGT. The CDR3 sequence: CASSSSGRQNIQYF. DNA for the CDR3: TGTGCCAGCAGTTCTAGCGGGAGGCAAAACATTCAGTACTTC.